This TCR beta chain originates from a study of OX40 agonist ivuxolimab in advanced cancers. For the wider study: Ivuxolimab, which targeted the costimulatory receptor OX40 (CD134), was an agonistic, fully human IgG2 monoclonal antibody. Intravenous ivuxolimab was administered to patients every 2 weeks at six dose levels: 0.01, 0.1, 0.3, 1.5, 3 and 10 mg/kg. Of the approximately 50 patients in dose escalation, about 20 had hepatocellular carcinoma, some 15 had melanoma, 9 had renal cell carcinoma and 9 had head and neck cancer. The dose-escalation cohort was about 83% male with a mean age of around 64 years, ranging from 23 to 79. Prior anti-PD-1, anti-PD-L1 or anti-CTLA-4 therapy was permitted, and checkpoint inhibitors had been received by roughly two fifths of dose-escalation patients. Three dose-escalation patients achieved partial responses, one with hepatocellular carcinoma and two with cutaneous melanoma. The purpose of peripheral TCRbeta sequencing was to test whether ivuxolimab changed TCR sequence diversity and led to clonal T-cell expansion. The paper describes the monotherapy dose-escalation part (N of about 50 patients) of the phase I trial of ivuxolimab.

Study-level results and caveats: Low levels of normalized T-cell clonal expansion were also seen in some patients who did not respond. At doses of 0.1 to 3.0 mg/kg, clonal expansion of both CD4+ and CD8+ T cells in blood was seen between baseline and week 6. In the 0.1-3.0 mg/kg groups, partial responders had among the lowest normalized peripheral clonal expansion, particularly in CD8+ T cells. On average, CD8+ T cells showed more expanded clones than CD4+ T cells after ivuxolimab. Antigen specificity was not determined for the clonally expanded peripheral T cells.

Trimming takes 3 bases from V and 0 bases from J, and the germline ends sit 8 bases apart. According to the germline V gene, CDR1 reads MNHNS and CDR2 reads SASEGT. From its cysteine to its phenylalanine, the CDR3 spans 14 amino acids. The entry retains the CDR3 DNA only, 42 bases that are in frame from base 1. Genomic DNA was extracted from sorted cells for sequencing of the TCRbeta CDR3 region. The immunoSEQ Assay was used to sequence the TCRbeta CDR3 regions. Sourced from immuneACCESS, this table was stored by TCRdb with only in-frame sequences that have V and J called. A share of the clones is absent; for the studies checked, an unresolved V gene accounts for under half, and the remainder has no known explanation. The sample table holds about 21,000 clones, of which more than 75% were seen once. More than 35% of the sample is taken by the ten largest. In its sample, this clone was seen once. Its binding antigen is unknown. No base qualities exist here, and no much larger clone lies one base off it.

The trial excluded patients who had a history of autoimmune disease or who were on systemic immunosuppression. Peripheral blood for TCR sequencing was collected from all dose cohorts at baseline, on cycle 4 day 1, and on cycle 7 day 1. The samples were drawn from a first-in-human, open-label, multicenter phase I dose-escalation trial of ivuxolimab. Adults with locally advanced or metastatic head and neck squamous cell, hepatocellular, melanoma or renal cell carcinoma were enrolled in the trial. Before TCR sequencing, CD4+ T cells and CD8+ T cells were sorted from peripheral blood as separate populations.

The sample in question was CD4+ or CD8+ T cells sorted from blood, obtained in a trial of the OX40 agonist ivuxolimab. The sequence is built from TRBV6-1 and TRBJ1-2; confidence is insufficient to name the D gene. The origin of this receptor is an adult with an advanced solid tumor such as melanoma, head and neck, liver or kidney cancer. The nucleotide sequence reads as follows: TGTGCCAGCAGTGACTACATGGCTAACTATGGCTACACCTTC. Its translation is CASSDYMANYGYTF.